One sample yielded the 32 T cell receptor beta chains listed below, sequenced in a study of T-cell reconstitution after alpha-beta-depleted transplantation in children. The library targeted TCRbeta and was prepared with unique molecular identifiers. TCRdb re-called the PCR reads with MiXCR, one entry per CDR3 protein. The data hold about 440,000 distinct CDR3 sequences, with over 40% observed a single time. The sample consisted of PBMCs, taken before TCRalphabeta/CD19-depleted stem cell transplant. The receptor set was obtained from a girl aged 2 to 9 with aplastic anemia, due to receive a stem cell transplant.

The chain uses TRBV27 and TRBJ2-1; D not certain. Germline CDR1 reads MNHEY; CDR2 reads SMNVEV (reference sequence). The CDR3 has 15 amino acids. Trimming removed 0 bases at V and 0 bases at J, with 6 bases between. The CDR3 is CASSLSASSYNEQFF. As DNA, the CDR3 is TGTGCCAGCAGTTTATCGGCTAGCTCCTACAATGAGCAGTTCTTC.

This clonotype was seen only once. V and J are TRBV29-1 and TRBJ2-2; 10 nucleotides match TRBD1. After removal of 0 bases from V and 6 bases from J, the junction contained 7 bases not matched to a gene. CDR1 is SQVTM and CDR2 is ANQGSEA in the germline V gene. The CDR3 length is 16 residues. This CDR3 reads CSVEEADRGPAGELFF. The DNA for the CDR3 is TGCAGCGTTGAAGAGGCAGACAGGGGGCCCGCCGGGGAGCTGTTTTTT.

This clonotype appeared once. DNA of the CDR3: TGCGCCAGCAGCTTGGTGGAGAGCTCCTATAATTCACCCCTCCACTTT. Its protein is CASSLVESSYNSPLHF. This chain connects TRBV5-1 to TRBJ1-6; the D is unclear. This CDR3 has 16 amino acids. Looked up from germline, CDR1 is SGHRS and CDR2 is YFSETQ. V was trimmed by 0 bases and J by 0 bases, leaving 7 bases between them.

This clonotype was found once. The chain couples TRBV20-1 to TRBJ1-3; 9 bases align to TRBD1. Germline V gene data show CDR1 as DFQATT and CDR2 as SNEGSKA (reference sequence). This CDR3 is built from 16 residues. V gave up 3 bases and J gave up 4 bases; unmatched junction bases: 10. As DNA, the CDR3 is TGCAGTGCTAGGGACTCAGACAGGGGGGCGGGAAACACCATATATTTT. It yields the protein CSARDSDRGAGNTIYF.

This clonotype was picked up a small number of times. V usage is TRBV29-1 and J usage is TRBJ2-7, with 7 bases lining up with TRBD2. This CDR3 is built from 16 residues. CDR1 is SQVTM and CDR2 is ANQGSEA in the germline V gene. The V segment lost 1 base and the J segment 2 bases; nucleotides outside the gene matches: 11. The CDR3 sequence is CSVEVSGSGPTYEQYF. CDR3 bases: TGCAGCGTTGAAGTTTCTGGTAGCGGGCCCACCTACGAGCAGTACTTC.

The chain has TRBV5-1 and TRBJ2-7; 14 bases line up with TRBD2. There are 14 residues in the CDR3. Looked up from germline, CDR1 is SGHRS and CDR2 is YFSETQ. The V segment lost 4 bases and the J segment 9 bases; nucleotides outside the gene matches: 6. The CDR3 coding sequence is TGCGCCAGCAGCGACGGGACTAGCGGGAGCGGGCAGTACTTC. Its translation: CASSDGTSGSGQYF.

V gene TRBV5-1 combines with J gene TRBJ2-5; D is perhaps TRBD1 (5 bases). Germline CDR1 SGHRS, CDR2 YFSETQ. The V end was cut by 4 bases, the J end by 1 base, with 11 bases between. CDR3 length: 14 amino acids. The CDR3 DNA reads TGCGCCAGCAGCATCGAGACAGCCCAAGAGACCCAGTACTTC. Translation gives CASSIETAQETQYF.

V and J are TRBV5-1 and TRBJ2-3; 11 bases fit TRBD2. The CDR3 covers 16 residues. Germline lookup yields CDR1 SGHRS and CDR2 YFSETQ. With 4 bases clipped from V and 4 bases from J, the junction kept 8 bases outside the gene matches. This CDR3 reads CASSRALAGGPDTQYF. CDR3 sequence (DNA): TGCGCCAGCAGCCGGGCCTTAGCGGGAGGGCCAGATACGCAGTATTTT.

V and J are TRBV19 and TRBJ2-1, with 11 bases matching TRBD2. The CDR3 runs to 16 residues. Germline V gene sequence: CDR1 LNHDA, CDR2 SQIVND (reference sequence). V lost 5 bases to trimming and J lost 2 bases; unmatched junction nucleotides: 5. The CDR3 here is CASSSLSGGAYNEQFF. In nucleotides, the CDR3 is TGTGCCAGTAGTTCTCTTAGCGGGGGGGCCTACAATGAGCAGTTCTTC.

This clonotype came up a few times. The rearrangement joins TRBV6-1 to TRBJ1-2, with 7 bases that match TRBD1. Per the germline V gene, CDR1 is MNHNS and CDR2 is SASEGT. V dropped 8 bases and J dropped 2; count of bases not matched to a gene: 8. The CDR3 contains 14 residues. The CDR3 nucleotides read TGTGCCAGCCTAATAGGGACAGTGAACTATGGCTACACCTTC. Translation: CASLIGTVNYGYTF.

The gene calls are TRBV12-3 or TRBV12-4 and TRBJ1-2, with TRBD1 identical over 8 bases. CDR3 size: 14 residues. V gave up 6 bases and J gave up 8 bases; unmatched junction bases: 11. CDR3 sequence: CASSDTGGGWGYTF. CDR3 nucleotides: TGTGCCAGCAGCGACACAGGGGGGGGTTGGGGCTACACCTTC.

This chain links TRBV29-1 with TRBJ2-5, with D possibly matching TRBD2 (6 bases). This CDR3 comprises 12 residues. The V end was cut by 7 bases, the J end by 0 bases, with 9 bases between. The germline CDR1 and CDR2 sequences are SQVTM and ANQGSEA. CDR3 loop: CSGGGNQETQYF. The DNA for the CDR3 is TGCAGCGGTGGAGGGAACCAAGAGACCCAGTACTTC.

CDR3 coding DNA: TGTGCCACCAGTGATCCGATGACAGGGTTCACAGATACGCAGTATTTT. Its protein is CATSDPMTGFTDTQYF. The chain uses TRBV24-1 and TRBJ2-3; 7 bases are a match to TRBD1. This CDR3 has 16 residues. The germline CDR1 and CDR2 sequences are KGHDR and SFDVKD. Trimming removed 3 bases from V and 2 bases from J; junction bases left unmatched: 7.

V gene TRBV19 combines with J gene TRBJ1-2; D unclear. The CDR3 sequence is 12 residues long. CDR1 is LNHDA and CDR2 is SQIVND in the germline V gene (reference sequence). Trimming stripped 10 bases from V and 4 bases from J, with 13 bases between. The CDR3 spells CATTDNLYGYTF. The CDR3, as DNA: TGTGCCACCACAGACAACCTCTATGGCTACACCTTC.

The chain couples TRBV28 to TRBJ1-1; D may be TRBD1 (5 bases). From germline, CDR1 is MDHEN and CDR2 SYDVKM. The CDR3 covers 15 residues. The V gene lost 3 bases and the J gene lost 3 bases, with 14 bases spanning the gap. The CDR3 nucleotides read TGTGCCAGCAGTTTCAGGCAGGGACTCTACACTGAAGCTTTCTTT. The encoded protein is CASSFRQGLYTEAFF.

This clonotype was observed a handful of times. The rearrangement uses TRBV6-1 and TRBJ2-7; TRBD2 matches at 7 bases. V lost 6 bases and J lost 5; bases outside the gene matches: 10. CDR1 and CDR2 (germline): MNHNS, SASEGT. The CDR3 covers 14 residues. As DNA, the CDR3 is TGTGCCAGCAGGCTGAGGGAGGGAAACCACGAGCAGTACTTC. Residues: CASRLREGNHEQYF.

The rearrangement links TRBV20-1 to TRBJ1-1, with 8 bases that match TRBD1. The V and J ends lost 0 bases and 4 bases, in that order; junction bases with no gene match: 7. The V gene's germline CDR1 is DFQATT and CDR2 SNEGSKA (reference sequence). This CDR3 contains 15 residues. The DNA for the CDR3 is TGCAGTGCTAGAGATCAGGGGGCAAGGTCCACTGAAGCTTTCTTT. Amino acid sequence: CSARDQGARSTEAFF.

This chain joins TRBV30 and TRBJ1-1, with D possibly being TRBD1 (5 bases). The CDR3 consists of 11 residues. From germline, CDR1 is GTSNPN and CDR2 SVGIG (reference sequence). With 3 bases removed from V and 6 bases from J, the gap between germline ends came to 8 bases. The CDR3 loop is CAWRGGAEAFF. CDR3 bases: TGTGCCTGGAGAGGAGGGGCTGAAGCTTTCTTT.

V and J are TRBV7-2 and TRBJ2-2; D is tentatively TRBD1 or TRBD2 (5 bases each). The length of the CDR3 is 14 residues. Trimming removed 10 bases from V and 3 bases from J, with 15 bases in between. CDR1 is SGHTA and CDR2 is FQGNSA in the germline V gene. The CDR3 protein is CAKSERDDTGELFF. In DNA form, the CDR3 reads TGTGCCAAAAGCGAGAGGGACGACACCGGGGAGCTGTTTTTT.

The chain recombines TRBV4-2 with TRBJ2-5, with TRBD2 identical over 9 bases. CDR1 is LGHNA, CDR2 YNFKEQ, per germline. V was pared by 0 bases and J by 0 bases, with 2 bases of the junction left unmatched. The CDR3 contains 16 residues. In DNA form, the CDR3 reads TGTGCCAGCAGCCAAGATGTAGCGGGGGACCAAGAGACCCAGTACTTC. Translated, it gives CASSQDVAGDQETQYF.

This clonotype was detected only a few times. The CDR3 DNA follows: TGTGCCAGCAGCTCTCTAGCGGGAGCCTACGAGCAGTACTTC. This encodes CASSSLAGAYEQYF. The J gene is TRBJ2-7, the V gene TRBV7-9; the match to TRBD2 covers 10 bases. The CDR3 totals 14 residues. Germline loops: CDR1 SEHNR, CDR2 FQNEAQ (reference sequence). V lost 4 bases, J lost 2 bases, and 2 bases stayed unmatched. Full variable domain (rest looked up from reference TRBV7-9 and TRBJ2-7): DTGVSQNPRHKITKRGQNVTFRCDPISEHNRLYWYRQTLGQGPEFLTYFQNEAQLEKSRLLSDRFSAERPKGSFSTLEIQRTEQGDSAMYLCASSSLAGAYEQYFGPGTRLTVT.

The J gene is TRBJ1-1, the V gene TRBV14; D gene uncertain. This CDR3 contains 12 residues. Germline-derived CDR1 and CDR2 are SGHDN and FVKESK. V was trimmed by 8 bases and J by 5 bases, leaving 12 bases between them. The CDR3 region is CASRSGDTEAFF. The CDR3 coding sequence is TGTGCCAGCCGCTCGGGAGATACTGAAGCTTTCTTT. Filled out from reference TRBV14 and TRBJ1-1, the complete variable domain reads EAGVTQFPSHSVIEKGQTVTLRCDPISGHDNLYWYRRVMGKEIKFLLHFVKESKQDESGMPNNRFLAERTGGTYSTLKVQPAELEDSGVYFCASRSGDTEAFFGQGTRLTVV.

The chain employs TRBV29-1 and TRBJ2-7, with a tentative D call TRBD1 (5 bases). The CDR3 spans 15 residues. The ends were cut back, 0 bases at V and 7 bases at J, with 19 bases in the middle. The V gene's germline CDR1 is SQVTM and CDR2 ANQGSEA. In DNA, the CDR3 is TGCAGCGTTGAAGATCCGTCAGGTGGGGCGTGGGAGCAGTACTTC. Translated, it gives CSVEDPSGGAWEQYF.

This clonotype appeared many times. The chain joins TRBV9 to TRBJ2-2, with unresolved D. Germline V gene data show CDR1 as SGDLS and CDR2 as YYNGEE. V was cut by 6 bases and J by 2 bases, with 5 bases left in between. This CDR3 has 12 residues. CDR3 region: CASNLNTGELFF. The DNA of the CDR3 is TGTGCCAGCAACCTTAACACCGGGGAGCTGTTTTTT.

The V gene is TRBV10-1, the J gene TRBJ1-1, with TRBD1 matching over 7 bases. CDR1 WNHNN and CDR2 SYGVQD come from the germline V gene (reference sequence). J gave up 4 bases and V 4 bases, and 6 bases lay outside the gene matches. This CDR3 is 14 amino acids long. The CDR3 DNA is TGCGCCAGCAGTGTAGGGGGCTTGGGCACTGAAGCTTTCTTT. Its protein product is CASSVGGLGTEAFF.

This clonotype came up many times. For the CDR3, the DNA is TGTGCCAGCAGCTCCGGGACAGGGGGCTCCTACGAGCAGTACTTC. Its translation: CASSSGTGGSYEQYF. The genes are TRBV2 and TRBJ2-7; 11 positions match TRBD1. CDR3 length: 15 amino acids. In germline, CDR1 is SNHLY, CDR2 FYNNEI. V was clipped by 6 bases and J by 0 bases; unmatched bases: 4.

This clonotype was seen more than once but under ten times. The CDR3 DNA reads TGTGCCTGGAGGACAGCGGGAGTGGTATCCGGGGAGCTGTTTTTT. Residues: CAWRTAGVVSGELFF. This chain connects TRBV30 to TRBJ2-2; 8 bases agree with TRBD2. V shed 3 bases, J shed 6 bases, and the junction held 9 bases outside the gene matches. Germline V gene lookup returns CDR1 GTSNPN and CDR2 SVGIG (reference sequence). The CDR3 contains 15 residues.

The gene calls are TRBV7-2 and TRBJ1-1, with no clear D. The CDR3 consists of 12 residues. Germline V gives CDR1 SGHTA, CDR2 FQGNSA. V was pared by 5 bases and J by 2 bases, with 6 bases between. The CDR3 DNA reads as TGTGCCAGCAGCACTGCAAACACTGAAGCTTTCTTT. Translation gives CASSTANTEAFF.

The CDR3 coding sequence is TGTGCCAGCAGCGCCTACAGGGGGGGCTACGAGCAGTACTTC. Amino acid sequence: CASSAYRGGYEQYF. The genes are TRBV9 and TRBJ2-7; the D gene is possibly TRBD1 (8 bases). The length of the CDR3 is 14 residues. Deletions cut 3 bases from V and 3 bases from J, with 13 bases between. In germline, CDR1 is SGDLS, CDR2 YYNGEE.

This chain uses TRBV20-1 with TRBJ2-3; D perhaps matches TRBD1 (6 bases). Germline loops: CDR1 DFQATT, CDR2 SNEGSKA (reference sequence). This CDR3 is 16 amino acids long. The V end lost 0 bases, the J end lost 2 bases, and 15 bases lay between the germline ends. CDR3 DNA sequence: TGCAGTGCTAGAGATTTCAGGGGAAGGGACACAGATACGCAGTATTTT. Protein sequence: CSARDFRGRDTDTQYF.

The chain uses TRBV20-1 and TRBJ2-7, with no clear D. Germline CDR1 and CDR2: DFQATT and SNEGSKA (reference sequence). The ends were cut back, 3 bases at V and 4 bases at J, with 13 bases in the middle. The CDR3 is 13 residues long. CDR3 loop: CSARGSQAYEQYF. CDR3 in DNA: TGCAGTGCTAGGGGCAGCCAAGCGTACGAGCAGTACTTC.

The V and J genes are TRBV15 and TRBJ2-3, with D possibly being TRBD2 (5 bases). This CDR3 is built from 19 residues. The ends were cut back, 1 base at V and 2 bases at J, with 22 bases in the middle. CDR1 and CDR2 (germline): LNHNV, YYDKDF (reference sequence). The chain's CDR3 is CATSRAPTLRSGDTDTQYF. The CDR3 DNA is TGTGCCACCAGCAGAGCGCCCACCTTGAGGAGCGGAGACACAGATACGCAGTATTTT.